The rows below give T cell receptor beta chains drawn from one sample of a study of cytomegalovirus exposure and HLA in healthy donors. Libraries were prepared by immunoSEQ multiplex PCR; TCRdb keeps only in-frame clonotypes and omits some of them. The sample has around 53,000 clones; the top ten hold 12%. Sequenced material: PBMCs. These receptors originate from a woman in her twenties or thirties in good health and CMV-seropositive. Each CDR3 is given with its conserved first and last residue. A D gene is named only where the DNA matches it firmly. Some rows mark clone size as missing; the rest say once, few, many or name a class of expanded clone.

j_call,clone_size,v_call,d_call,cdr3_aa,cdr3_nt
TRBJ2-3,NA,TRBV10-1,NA,CARIPLPSRRGPVDTQYF,TGCGCCAGGATCCCCCTCCCCAGCAGGCGGGGGCCGGTAGATACGCAGTATTTT
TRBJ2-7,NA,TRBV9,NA,CASSEGGGSTYEQYF,TGTGCCAGCAGCGAGGGGGGCGGGAGCACTTACGAGCAGTACTTC
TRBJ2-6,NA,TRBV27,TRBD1,CASSTRDSSGANVLTF,TGTGCCAGCAGTACCCGGGACAGCTCTGGGGCCAACGTCCTGACTTTC
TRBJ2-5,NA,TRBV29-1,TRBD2,CSVDGLAGGVGTQYF,TGCAGCGTTGACGGGCTAGCGGGAGGCGTTGGGACCCAGTACTTC
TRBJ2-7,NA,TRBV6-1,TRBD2,CASSEAGAGASEQYF,TGTGCCAGCAGTGAAGCGGGAGCGGGAGCTTCCGAGCAGTACTTC
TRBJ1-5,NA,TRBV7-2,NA,CASSLGGQPQHF,TGTGCCAGCAGCTTAGGAGGTCAGCCCCAGCATTTT
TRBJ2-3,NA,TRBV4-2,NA,CASSQPLASPVGDTQYF,TGTGCCAGCAGCCAACCTTTAGCGTCCCCAGTGGGAGATACGCAGTATTTT
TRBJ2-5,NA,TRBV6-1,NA,CASSEIGAGDQETQYF,TGTGCCAGCAGTGAAATAGGGGCAGGGGATCAAGAGACCCAGTACTTC
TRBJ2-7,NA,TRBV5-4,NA,CASSGGARRDEQYF,TGTGCCAGCAGCGGGGGCGCGAGACGGGACGAGCAGTACTTC
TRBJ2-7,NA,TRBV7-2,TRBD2,CASSPIELAGVSEQYF,TGTGCCAGCAGCCCCATCGAACTAGCGGGAGTATCCGAGCAGTACTTC
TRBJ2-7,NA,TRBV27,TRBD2,CASSLGGLAGAYEQYF,TGTGCCAGCAGTTTAGGGGGACTAGCGGGAGCCTACGAGCAGTACTTC
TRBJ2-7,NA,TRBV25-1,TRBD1,CASRRSGTGGYEQYF,TGTGCCAGCAGGAGATCGGGGACAGGGGGTTACGAGCAGTACTTC
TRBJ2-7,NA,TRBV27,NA,CASSITAWGHGSEQYF,TGTGCCAGCAGTATAACAGCTTGGGGGCATGGGAGTGAGCAGTACTTC
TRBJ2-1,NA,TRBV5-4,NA,CASSLAENRGGHEQFF,TGTGCCAGCAGCTTGGCGGAGAATCGTGGAGGGCATGAGCAGTTCTTC
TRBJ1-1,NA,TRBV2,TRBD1,CASREGANEAFF,TGTGCCAGCAGGGAGGGGGCAAATGAAGCTTTCTTT
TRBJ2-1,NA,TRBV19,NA,CASSMGRYNEQFF,TGTGCCAGTAGTATGGGCAGGTACAATGAGCAGTTCTTC
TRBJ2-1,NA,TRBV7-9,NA,CASSLDGTYNEQFF,TGTGCCAGCAGCTTAGATGGGACTTACAATGAGCAGTTCTTC
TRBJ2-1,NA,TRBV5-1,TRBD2,CASSLVGGGNHNEQFF,TGCGCCAGCAGCTTGGTAGGCGGGGGGAATCACAATGAGCAGTTCTTC
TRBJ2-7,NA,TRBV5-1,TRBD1,CASSLRTGQGSEQYF,TGCGCCAGCAGCTTAAGGACGGGACAGGGGTCCGAGCAGTACTTC
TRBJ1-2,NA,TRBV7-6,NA,CASTPLSEANYGYTF,TGTGCCAGCACCCCACTCTCGGAGGCTAACTATGGCTACACCTTC
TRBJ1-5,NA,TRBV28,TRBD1,CASSRDRAQPQHF,TGTGCCAGCAGCCGGGACAGGGCTCAGCCCCAGCATTTT
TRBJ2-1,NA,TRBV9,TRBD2,CASSTSAYNEQFF,TGTGCCAGCAGCACTAGCGCTTACAATGAGCAGTTCTTC
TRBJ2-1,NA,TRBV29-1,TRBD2,CVAGTYNEQFF,TGCGTAGCGGGAACTTACAATGAGCAGTTCTTC
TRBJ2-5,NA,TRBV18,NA,CASSPQQGRGETQYF,TGTGCCAGCTCACCACAACAGGGTAGGGGAGAGACCCAGTACTTC
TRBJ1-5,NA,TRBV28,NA,CASSLGSPGQPQHF,TGTGCCAGCAGTTTAGGGAGCCCCGGACAGCCCCAGCATTTT
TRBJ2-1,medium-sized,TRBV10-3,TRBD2,CAISATGTSSYNEQFF,TGTGCCATCAGTGCAACCGGGACTAGCAGCTACAATGAGCAGTTCTTC
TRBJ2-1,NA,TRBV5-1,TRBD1,CASRGTGGTNEQFF,TGCGCCAGCAGAGGGACAGGGGGGACGAATGAGCAGTTCTTC
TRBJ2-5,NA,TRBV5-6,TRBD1,CASSFYRGMGQETQYF,TGTGCCAGCAGCTTTTACAGGGGAATGGGACAAGAGACCCAGTACTTC
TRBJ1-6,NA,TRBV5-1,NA,CASSRDGGNSPLHF,TGCGCCAGCAGTCGGGACGGGGGGAATTCACCCCTCCACTTT
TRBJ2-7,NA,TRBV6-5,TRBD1,CASSQDRGRREQYF,TGTGCCAGCAGCCAGGACAGGGGGCGGCGGGAGCAGTACTTC
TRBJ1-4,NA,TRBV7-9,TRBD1,CASSSGQAHEKLFF,TGTGCCAGCAGCTCGGGACAGGCCCATGAAAAACTGTTTTTT
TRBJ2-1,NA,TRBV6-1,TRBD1,CASSEAGGSDNEQFF,TGTGCCAGCAGTGAAGCAGGGGGCTCCGACAATGAGCAGTTCTTC
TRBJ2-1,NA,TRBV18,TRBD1,CASSPQGQEYNEQFF,TGTGCCAGCTCACCACAGGGACAGGAGTACAATGAGCAGTTCTTC
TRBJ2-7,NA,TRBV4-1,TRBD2,CASSQVGGSALLYEQYF,TGCGCCAGCAGCCAAGTTGGCGGGAGCGCGCTTTTGTACGAGCAGTACTTC
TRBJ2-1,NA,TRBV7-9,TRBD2,CASSSFNGGASYNEQFF,TGTGCCAGCAGCTCGTTTAACGGGGGGGCCTCCTACAATGAGCAGTTCTTC
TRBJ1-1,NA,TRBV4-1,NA,CASSLGQLNTEAFF,TGCGCCAGCAGCCTAGGACAGCTGAACACTGAAGCTTTCTTT
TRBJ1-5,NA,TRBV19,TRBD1,CASSINYLSGGQPQHF,TGTGCCAGTAGTATTAACTATTTGTCAGGGGGTCAGCCCCAGCATTTT
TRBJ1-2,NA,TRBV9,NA,CASSGSEGDTYGYTF,TGTGCCAGCAGCGGGTCCGAAGGGGACACCTATGGCTACACCTTC
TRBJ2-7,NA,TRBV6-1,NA,CASSDGQRYYEQYF,TGTGCCAGCAGTGATGGGCAGAGATACTACGAGCAGTACTTC
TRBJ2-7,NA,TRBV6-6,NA,CASSPLGGGAYEQYF,TGTGCCAGCAGCCCCTTGGGAGGGGGGGCTTACGAGCAGTACTTC
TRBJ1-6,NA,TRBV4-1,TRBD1,CASSPPTGWDSPLHF,TGCGCCAGCAGCCCACCGACAGGGTGGGATTCACCCCTCCACTTT
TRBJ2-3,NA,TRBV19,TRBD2,CASSAASGANTQYF,TGTGCCAGTAGTGCGGCTAGCGGAGCGAATACGCAGTATTTT
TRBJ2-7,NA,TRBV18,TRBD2,CASSSGLAGGEQYF,TGTGCCAGCTCATCGGGACTAGCGGGTGGTGAGCAGTACTTC
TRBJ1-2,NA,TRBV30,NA,CAGIKDSSLLSSYGYTF,TGTGCCGGAATAAAAGACAGCTCCTTACTATCCTCCTATGGCTACACCTTC
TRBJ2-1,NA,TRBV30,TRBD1,CAWSSRTGWNEQFF,TGTGCCTGGAGTTCGAGGACAGGGTGGAATGAGCAGTTCTTC
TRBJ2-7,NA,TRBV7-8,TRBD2,CASSLAGLAGRVEKYF,TGTGCCAGCAGCTTGGCGGGACTAGCGGGCCGAGTAGAGAAGTACTTC
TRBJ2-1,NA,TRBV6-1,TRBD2,CASSASSGGDNEQFF,TGTGCCAGCAGTGCTTCTAGCGGGGGGGACAATGAGCAGTTCTTC
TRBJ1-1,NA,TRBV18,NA,CASSPQGGTSEAFF,TGTGCCAGCTCACCGCAAGGGGGAACATCTGAAGCTTTCTTT
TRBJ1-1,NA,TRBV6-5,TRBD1,CASSLRGERDSRLF,TGTGCCAGCAGTCTCAGGGGGGAACGGGACAGTCGTCTCTTT
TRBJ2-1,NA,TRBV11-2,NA,CASSSGSLGSYNEQFF,TGTGCCAGCAGCAGCGGGTCCCTAGGGTCCTACAATGAGCAGTTCTTC
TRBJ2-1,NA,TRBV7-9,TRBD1,CASSASSTGTNEQFF,TGTGCCAGCAGTGCCTCCTCGACAGGGACCAATGAGCAGTTCTTC
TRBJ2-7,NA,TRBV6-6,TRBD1,CASRAGTGTYEQYF,TGTGCCAGCAGAGCCGGGACAGGGACCTACGAGCAGTACTTC
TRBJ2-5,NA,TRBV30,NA,CAWRQGGQETQYF,TGTGCCTGGAGACAGGGAGGGCAAGAGACCCAGTACTTC
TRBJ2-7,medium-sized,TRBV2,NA,CASSERQSYEQYF,TGTGCCAGCAGTGAACGACAGTCCTACGAGCAGTACTTC